The 20 T cell receptor beta chains given below trace back to one sample, sequenced in a study of PD-1 blockade in classical Hodgkin lymphoma. Repertoires were generated with immunoSEQ multiplex PCR, while TCRdb's copy carries only in-frame clones and drops some. The sample lists some 46,000 clones; 80% were seen once. Relapse was seen in all patients after autologous stem cell transplantation, and brentuximab vedotin exposure was variable. The sequenced sample was peripheral blood mononuclear cells (PBMCs), obtained before the second cycle of nivolumab. Receptors were obtained from a human donor with classical Hodgkin lymphoma.

The chain recombines TRBV5-1 with TRBJ2-3; TRBD2 aligns across 8 bases. The CDR3 is 15 amino acids. Germline loops: CDR1 SGHRS, CDR2 YFSETQ. V shed 8 bases and J 6 bases; nucleotides not matched to a gene: 14. CDR3 amino acids: CASHRVAGGTDTQYF. The CDR3 coding sequence is TGCGCCAGTCACCGGGTTGCGGGGGGTACGGATACGCAGTATTTT. The whole variable domain, remainder taken from reference TRBV5-1 and TRBJ2-3, is KAGVTQTPRYLIKTRGQQVTLSCSPISGHRSVSWYQQTPGQGLQFLFEYFSETQRNKGNFPGRFSGRQFSNSRSEMNVSTLELGDSALYLCASHRVAGGTDTQYFGPGTRLTVL.

This clone was seen once. V and J are TRBV13 and TRBJ1-2; the D gene is possibly TRBD1 (6 bases). Per the germline V gene, CDR1 is PRHDT and CDR2 is FYEKMQ (reference sequence). The V end was cut by 5 bases, the J end by 0 bases, with 13 bases between. The CDR3 is 15 amino acids. CDR3 DNA: TGTGCCAGCAGCCCACGGACAGCGTCTAACTATGGCTACACCTTC. Translating gives CASSPRTASNYGYTF.

This clone appeared once. The CDR3 loop is CASSSGVYTEAFF. DNA of the CDR3: TGTGCCAGCAGTTCGGGGGTTTACACTGAAGCTTTCTTT. The V call is TRBV27, the J call TRBJ1-1; tentatively, D is TRBD1 (5 bases). The germline V gene has CDR1 MNHEY and CDR2 SMNVEV (reference sequence). V lost 4 bases, J lost 3 bases, and 9 bases lay in between. The CDR3 extends over 13 amino acids.

The chain carries TRBV6-1 and TRBJ2-2, with TRBD1 identical over 9 bases. The CDR3 is 14 residues long. V trimming: 7 bases; J trimming: 6 bases; junction bases outside the gene matches: 6. CDR1 is MNHNS and CDR2 is SASEGT in the germline V gene. As DNA, the CDR3 is TGTGCCAGCATTGGGACAGGGAAGTCCGGGGAGCTGTTTTTT. Protein product: CASIGTGKSGELFF.

This clone was detected a few times. The same CDR3 also results from other DNA sequences found in this sample. In nucleotides, the CDR3 is TGCAGCGTTGGAGCCTCTGGAAACACCATATATTTT. It is translated as CSVGASGNTIYF. The chain recombines TRBV29-1 with TRBJ1-3, with unresolved D. The CDR3 spans 12 residues. V gave up 4 bases and J gave up 0 bases, with 4 bases separating them. Germline CDR1 SQVTM, CDR2 ANQGSEA.

The CDR3 DNA reads as TGTGCCATCAGTGAGTCGATTAAGGGGTATCAGCCCCAGCATTTT. Translating gives CAISESIKGYQPQHF. V usage is TRBV10-3 and J usage is TRBJ1-5; TRBD1 might be the D (5 bases). The CDR3 has 15 amino acids. Germline CDR1 and CDR2: ENHRY and SYGVKD. V was trimmed by 0 bases and J by 5 bases, leaving 11 bases between them.

V usage is TRBV12-5 and J usage is TRBJ2-6, with a possible D match to TRBD1 (5 bases). Trimming shortened V by 4 bases and J by 5 bases, and 21 bases separated the two germline ends. This CDR3 has 18 residues. Germline CDR1 and CDR2: LGHNT and FRNRAP. This CDR3 is CASGSLRAGQSRANVLTF. Written as DNA, the CDR3 is TGTGCTAGTGGTTCCCTCCGTGCAGGACAAAGTCGGGCCAACGTCCTGACTTTC.

The chain combines TRBV5-8 with TRBJ1-2; TRBD1 is a possible D gene (6 bases). This CDR3 has 15 amino acids. Trimming removed 4 bases from V and 6 bases from J, with 19 bases in between. Germline V gene sequence: CDR1 SGHTS, CDR2 YDEGEE. CDR3 amino acids: CASSTRPGAPDGYTF. The CDR3 DNA reads TGTGCCAGCAGCACTCGGCCGGGGGCGCCTGATGGCTACACCTTC. Full variable domain (remainder filled in from reference TRBV5-8 and TRBJ1-2): EAGVTQSPTHLIKTRGQQATLRCSPISGHTSVYWYQQALGLGLQFLLWYDEGEERNRGNFPPRFSGRQFPNYSSELNVNALELEDSALYLCASSTRPGAPDGYTFGSGTRLTVV.

This rearrangement joins TRBV9 to TRBJ2-2; D ambiguous. This CDR3 is 14 amino acids long. CDR1 is SGDLS, CDR2 YYNGEE, per germline. V was cut by 0 bases and J by 6 bases, with 9 bases left in between. The CDR3 here is CASSVDGSAGELFF. CDR3 sequence (DNA): TGTGCCAGCAGCGTAGACGGGTCCGCCGGGGAGCTGTTTTTT.

The rearrangement links TRBV6-6 to TRBJ1-5; 7 nucleotides align to TRBD1. The CDR3 consists of 13 residues. V lost 6 bases, J lost 4 bases, and 3 bases stayed unmatched. The germline gives CDR1 MNHNY, CDR2 SVGAGI (reference sequence). The CDR3 region has the DNA TGTGCCAGCAGCCAGGACAGGAATCAGCCCCAGCATTTT. It yields the protein CASSQDRNQPQHF.

The gene calls are TRBV11-2 and TRBJ2-7; the D gene is possibly TRBD2 (7 bases). Germline V gives CDR1 SGHAT, CDR2 FQNNGV. This CDR3 comprises 17 residues. The ends were cut back, 0 bases at V and 6 bases at J, with 21 bases in the middle. CDR3 coding DNA: TGTGCCAGCAGCTTAGATCTTAGGGGGGGCGCTCAGGTCGAGCAGTACTTC. Translation: CASSLDLRGGAQVEQYF.

The chain couples TRBV9 to TRBJ2-7; D gene ambiguous. Trimming shortened V by 2 bases and J by 2 bases, and 8 bases separated the two germline ends. This CDR3 spans 13 amino acids. Germline V gene lookup returns CDR1 SGDLS and CDR2 YYNGEE. For the CDR3, the DNA is TGTGCCAGCAGCGTGCTGGATACCTACGAGCAGTACTTC. Amino acid sequence: CASSVLDTYEQYF.

The chain employs TRBV7-2 and TRBJ1-2, with TRBD1 matching 7 bases. The CDR3 sequence is 15 residues long. Trimming cost V 1 base and J 0 bases; bases outside gene matches: 2. Germline V gene data show CDR1 as SGHTA and CDR2 as FQGNSA. The CDR3 DNA is TGTGCCAGCAGCTTAGTTACAGGGGCTAACTATGGCTACACCTTC. Its translation is CASSLVTGANYGYTF.

This chain links TRBV28 with TRBJ1-6; no reliable D call. The CDR3 covers 15 residues. Trimming removed 6 bases from V and 3 bases from J, with 12 bases in between. The V gene's germline CDR1 is MDHEN and CDR2 SYDVKM. CDR3 amino acids: CASRTGDNYNSPLHF. In DNA form, the CDR3 reads TGTGCCAGCAGAACTGGGGATAACTATAATTCACCCCTCCACTTT.

V gene TRBV19 combines with J gene TRBJ1-1, with TRBD1 as a possible D gene (5 bases). Trimming cost V 5 bases and J 5 bases, with 9 bases left between them. The CDR3 extends over 12 amino acids. Per the germline V gene, CDR1 is LNHDA and CDR2 is SQIVND (reference sequence). CDR3 sequence: CASSHRGTEAFF. The CDR3 bases are TGTGCCAGTAGTCATCGGGGGACTGAAGCTTTCTTT.

This rearrangement joins TRBV19 to TRBJ2-1; 7 nucleotides line up with TRBD2. The V segment lost 7 bases and the J segment 0 bases; nucleotides outside the gene matches: 3. Per germline, CDR1 LNHDA and CDR2 SQIVND (reference sequence). The CDR3 length is 14 residues. The CDR3 region is CASIGGSSYNEQFF. For the CDR3, the DNA is TGTGCCAGTATAGGCGGGAGCTCCTACAATGAGCAGTTCTTC.

The V gene is TRBV11-3, the J gene TRBJ1-2; TRBD1 matches 7 bases. Per the germline V gene, CDR1 is SGHNT and CDR2 is YENEEA. The CDR3 spans 14 residues. Trimming removed 0 bases from V and 8 bases from J; junction bases left unmatched: 6. The CDR3, as DNA: TGTGCCAGCAGCTTAGATACGACAGGGCACGGCTACACCTTC. Its translation is CASSLDTTGHGYTF.

V gene TRBV6-4 combines with J gene TRBJ2-3; TRBD1 is a possible D gene (5 bases). V was clipped by 0 bases and J by 7 bases, with 11 bases between them. CDR3 length: 14 residues. Germline CDR1 reads MRHNA; CDR2 reads SNTAGT. CDR3 loop: CASSDSPGRNTQYF. CDR3 nucleotides: TGTGCCAGCAGTGACTCGCCAGGGCGGAATACGCAGTATTTT.

The chain combines TRBV4-1 with TRBJ1-4, with 9 bases fitting TRBD1. The germline CDR1 and CDR2 sequences are MGHRA and YSYEKL. Trimming at V came to 4 bases and at J to 5 bases, leaving 5 bases not matched to a gene. The CDR3 extends over 15 amino acids. Written as DNA, the CDR3 is TGCGCCAGCAGCCTCACCGGGACAGGGAATGAAAAACTGTTTTTT. Translating gives CASSLTGTGNEKLFF.

The chain has TRBV11-2 and TRBJ2-5; D remains unclear. Germline assignment: CDR1 SGHAT and CDR2 FQNNGV. Trimming pared 1 base from V and 0 bases from J, leaving 12 bases between. The CDR3 sequence is 16 residues long. The CDR3 is CASSLGFQRYQETQYF. The DNA for the CDR3 is TGTGCCAGCAGCTTAGGGTTTCAGAGGTACCAAGAGACCCAGTACTTC.